This T cell receptor (beta chain) emerged from a study of T-cell reconstitution after alpha-beta-depleted transplantation in children. The CDR3 runs 16 residues. V trimming: 1 base; J trimming: 2 bases; junction bases outside the gene matches: 7. Per germline, CDR1 LGHNA and CDR2 YNFKEQ. Preparation of the TCRbeta library used unique molecular identifiers. TCRdb used MiXCR to reprocess the PCR reads, holding one entry per CDR3 protein. This sample has about 500,000 distinct CDR3 sequences, with around a third found just once. This clonotype has just a few counts. This chain connects TRBV4-2 to TRBJ2-7; TRBD2 agrees at 8 bases. The sequencing here drew on PBMCs from the stem cell graft donor, taken from the stem cell graft. This receptor was obtained from a human donor who donated a stem cell graft to a child with aplastic anemia. As DNA, the CDR3 is TGTGCCAGCAGCCAAGTTGACGGGAGGGCCCCCTACGAGCAGTACTTC. Translated: CASSQVDGRAPYEQYF.